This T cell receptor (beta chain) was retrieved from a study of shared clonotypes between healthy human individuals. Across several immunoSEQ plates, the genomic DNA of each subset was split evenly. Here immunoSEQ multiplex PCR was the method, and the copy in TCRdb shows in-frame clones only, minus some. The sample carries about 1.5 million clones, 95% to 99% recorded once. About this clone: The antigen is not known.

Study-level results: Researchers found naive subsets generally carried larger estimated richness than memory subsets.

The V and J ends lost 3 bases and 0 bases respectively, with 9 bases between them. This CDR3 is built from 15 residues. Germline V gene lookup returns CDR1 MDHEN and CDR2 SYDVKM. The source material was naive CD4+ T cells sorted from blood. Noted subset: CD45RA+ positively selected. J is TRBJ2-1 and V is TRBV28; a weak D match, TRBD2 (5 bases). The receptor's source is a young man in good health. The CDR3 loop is CASSFPGYSYNEQFF. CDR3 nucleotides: TGTGCCAGCAGTTTCCCGGGGTACTCCTACAATGAGCAGTTCTTC.